Below, 30 T cell receptor beta chains from the same sample are listed, as sequenced in a study of metastatic and nonmetastatic thyroid tumors. Until they underwent thyroid surgery, no patient had received any treatment. TCRdb re-called the PCR reads via MiXCR. The sample holds about 24,000 clones, roughly 13% seen once. The sequencing input was blood. Every receptor here comes from a female donor with papillary thyroid cancer or a benign thyroid nodule (not recorded which). Some clones in this sample may be carry-over from other donors' samples.

In this sample, this clone turned up many times. This chain connects TRBV6-1 to TRBJ2-1, with 10 bases identical to TRBD2. Per germline, CDR1 MNHNS and CDR2 SASEGT. This CDR3 comprises 14 residues. V dropped 5 bases and J dropped 8; count of bases not matched to a gene: 6. CDR3: CASSTGTSEHEQFF. CDR3 bases: TGTGCCAGCAGTACCGGGACTAGCGAGCATGAGCAGTTCTTC.

Ten or more counts support this clone. The genes are TRBV2 and TRBJ2-7; TRBD2 agrees at 10 bases. Trimming at V came to 7 bases and at J to 13 bases, leaving 13 bases not matched to a gene. In germline, CDR1 is SNHLY, CDR2 FYNNEI. The CDR3 is 13 amino acids. The CDR3 sequence: CASTPGLATVGYF. CDR3 bases: TGTGCCAGCACCCCGGGACTAGCGACTGTGGGTTACTTC.

This clone is classed as medium-sized. V and J are TRBV7-2 and TRBJ1-2; no reliable D call. Trimming shortened V by 5 bases and J by 3 bases, and 7 bases separated the two germline ends. The CDR3 extends over 12 amino acids. Per germline, CDR1 SGHTA and CDR2 FQGNSA. The CDR3 bases are TGTGCCAGCAGCCAAAACTACTATGGCTACACCTTC. Its translation is CASSQNYYGYTF.

The chain links TRBV20-1 to TRBJ1-2; D gene unclear. Germline-derived CDR1 and CDR2 are DFQATT and SNEGSKA (reference sequence). V was pared by 0 bases and J by 4 bases, with 3 bases between. The CDR3 loop spans 11 amino acids. In DNA form, the CDR3 reads TGCAGTGCTAGAGACAGCTATGGCTACACCTTC. This gives the protein CSARDSYGYTF.

By share, this clone counts as medium-sized. The chain uses TRBV15 and TRBJ1-4, with unresolved D. Germline values: CDR1 LNHNV, CDR2 YYDKDF (reference sequence). CDR3 length: 16 residues. Trimming removed 3 bases from V and 0 bases from J, with 11 bases in between. CDR3 residues: CATSRVTDPTNEKLFF. The DNA for the CDR3 is TGTGCCACCAGCAGGGTGACTGATCCAACTAATGAAAAACTGTTTTTT.

This clone was counted at least ten times. The chain uses TRBV18 and TRBJ2-5; no clear D gene. The CDR3 runs 10 residues. CDR1 is KGHSH, CDR2 LQKENI, per germline. Trimming left V 6 bases short and J 2 bases short, with 1 base between. The CDR3 spells CASSQETQYF. In nucleotides, the CDR3 is TGTGCCAGCTCGCAAGAGACCCAGTACTTC.

This clone was recorded many times. The rearrangement uses TRBV6-2 or TRBV6-3 and TRBJ2-7; 8 positions agree with TRBD1. The CDR3 covers 15 residues. The germline V gene has CDR1 MNHEY and CDR2 SVGEGT. V lost 2 bases and J lost 4; bases outside the gene matches: 7. The CDR3 nucleotides read TGTGCCAGCAGTTACGGAGGACAGGGCTTATACGAGCAGTACTTC. It yields the protein CASSYGGQGLYEQYF.

This clone was recorded at least ten times. V and J are TRBV18 and TRBJ2-3, with D uncertain. The CDR3 length is 15 residues. Trimming shortened V by 1 base and J by 4 bases, and 12 bases separated the two germline ends. Germline values: CDR1 KGHSH, CDR2 LQKENI. DNA for the CDR3: TGTGCCAGCTCACCACTTCGAACTGGGGCAGATACGCAGTATTTT. Residues: CASSPLRTGADTQYF. Using reference TRBV18 and TRBJ2-3 for the parts outside the CDR3, the full variable domain is NAGVMQNPRHLVRRRGQEARLRCSPMKGHSHVYWYRQLPEEGLKFMVYLQKENIIDESGMPKERFSAEFPKEGPSILRIQQVVRGDSAAYFCASSPLRTGADTQYFGPGTRLTVL.

This clone was recorded many times. J is TRBJ2-1 and V is TRBV3-1; D is possibly TRBD1 (6 bases). The V gene's germline CDR1 is LGHDT and CDR2 YNNKEL (reference sequence). The CDR3 covers 15 residues. With 1 base removed from V and 4 bases from J, the gap between germline ends came to 11 bases. The CDR3 DNA sequence: TGTGCCAGCAGCCAAGGGTTTACAGGGTACAATGAGCAGTTCTTC. It is translated as CASSQGFTGYNEQFF.

As to this clone: One end of the junction varies from germline; a read error may be responsible. This chain connects TRBV20-1 to TRBJ1-5, with TRBD1 identical over 8 bases. The CDR3 spans 16 residues. Looked up from germline, CDR1 is DFQATT and CDR2 is SNEGSKA (reference sequence). CDR3 region: CSARVHRAGGYQPQHF. The CDR3 DNA follows: TGCAGTGCTAGAGTACATAGGGCAGGGGGCTATCAGCCCCAGCACTTT.

This clone was observed at least ten times. Since a much larger clone is just one base distant, this may be a read error. The V and J genes are TRBV3-1 and TRBJ2-2; TRBD2 matches 10 bases. The CDR3 contains 16 residues. The germline gives CDR1 LGHDT, CDR2 YNNKEL (reference sequence). V dropped 3 bases and J dropped 4; count of bases not matched to a gene: 5. In DNA form, the CDR3 reads TGTGCCAGCAGCCACCAGACTAGCGGGCGCACCGGGGAGCTGTTTTTT. Translating it yields CASSHQTSGRTGELFF.

The chain combines TRBV18 with TRBJ2-7; D is possibly TRBD1 (6 bases). Germline V gene sequence: CDR1 KGHSH, CDR2 LQKENI. Trimming pared 6 bases from V and 1 base from J, leaving 10 bases between. The CDR3 extends over 13 amino acids. Written as DNA, the CDR3 is TGTGCCAGCTCCCGGGGACATTCCTACGAGCAGTACTTC. Residues: CASSRGHSYEQYF. Supplemented by reference TRBV18 and TRBJ2-7, the full variable domain reads NAGVMQNPRHLVRRRGQEARLRCSPMKGHSHVYWYRQLPEEGLKFMVYLQKENIIDESGMPKERFSAEFPKEGPSILRIQQVVRGDSAAYFCASSRGHSYEQYFGPGTRLTVT.

This clone has a count of ten or more. A much bigger clone sits one base away, suggesting this may be a read error. Within the sample, other DNA sequences also encode this same CDR3. V usage is TRBV7-9 and J usage is TRBJ1-1; 9 positions agree with TRBD1. The CDR3 extends over 14 amino acids. The germline V gene has CDR1 SEHNR and CDR2 FQNEAQ (reference sequence). This CDR3 reads CASSSGQGWAEAFF. The CDR3 nucleotides read TGTGCCAGCAGCTCGGGACAGGGATGGGCTGAAGCTTTCTTC.

The chain combines TRBV11-2 with TRBJ2-7; TRBD2 matches 9 bases. V lost 5 bases, J lost 4 bases, and 15 bases stayed unmatched. The CDR3 consists of 17 residues. Germline CDR1 and CDR2: SGHAT and FQNNGV. The CDR3 loop is CASSLRISGSKAYEQYF. The CDR3 DNA is TGTGCCAGCAGCCTAAGAATTAGCGGGAGTAAGGCGTACGAGCAGTACTTC.

This clone has at least ten counts. The chain carries TRBV20-1 and TRBJ2-1, with D uncertain. The ends were cut back, 5 bases at V and 8 bases at J, with 16 bases in the middle. Per the germline V gene, CDR1 is DFQATT and CDR2 is SNEGSKA (reference sequence). The CDR3 length is 13 residues. The CDR3 region is CSARSLTSDEQFF. The CDR3 bases are TGCAGTGCTCGCTCCCTTACGTCCGATGAGCAGTTCTTC.

In this sample, this clone turned up many times. The gene calls are TRBV9 and TRBJ2-3, with 9 bases aligning to TRBD2. The CDR3 is 16 residues long. The J segment lost 4 bases and the V segment lost 0 bases, leaving 6 bases of the junction unmatched. The germline V gene encodes CDR1 SGDLS and CDR2 YYNGEE. CDR3 sequence reads: CASSVDLAGRADTQYF. Here the CDR3 DNA reads TGTGCCAGCAGCGTAGACCTAGCGGGAAGGGCAGATACGCAGTATTTT.

This clone has a count of ten or more. A much larger clone sits a single nucleotide away, making a read error possible. The same CDR3 is also encoded by other DNA sequences in this sample. The rearrangement joins TRBV2 to TRBJ2-1; D not resolved. The CDR3 covers 11 residues. The germline V gene has CDR1 SNHLY and CDR2 FYNNEI. The CDR3 nucleotides read TGCGCCAGCAGAGACTACAATGAGCAGTTCTTC. The encoded protein is CASRDYNEQFF.

This clone was seen ten or more times. CDR3 sequence: CASSNREVEYF. In DNA, the CDR3 is TGTGCCAGCAGCAATAGGGAGGTGGAGTACTTC. The chain recombines TRBV7-9 with TRBJ2-7, with a tentative D call TRBD2 (6 bases). Between the trimmed V and J ends, which lost 5 bases and 11 bases, there was a span of 13 bases. Germline V lookup: CDR1 SEHNR, CDR2 FQNEAQ (reference sequence). This CDR3 spans 11 amino acids.

This clone was observed at least ten times. This chain links TRBV24-1 with TRBJ2-1; 8 nucleotides line up with TRBD2. The CDR3 has 19 residues. V dropped 2 bases and J dropped 2; count of bases not matched to a gene: 13. From germline, CDR1 is KGHDR and CDR2 SFDVKD. The CDR3 is CATSDSPGGREMAYNEQFF. CDR3 DNA sequence: TGTGCCACCAGTGATTCCCCGGGGGGGCGGGAGATGGCCTACAATGAGCAGTTCTTC.

In its sample, this clone was seen many times. The rearrangement joins TRBV2 to TRBJ2-1; possible D gene TRBD2, 5 bases. The V end was cut by 8 bases, the J end by 2 bases, with 13 bases between. The CDR3 is 14 residues long. CDR1 and CDR2 (germline): SNHLY, FYNNEI. CDR3 in amino acids: CASEPGRAYNEQFF. The CDR3 DNA is TGTGCCAGCGAACCCGGGCGGGCCTACAATGAGCAGTTCTTC. The full variable domain, rest sourced from reference TRBV2 and TRBJ2-1, is EPEVTQTPSHQVTQMGQEVILRCVPISNHLYFYWYRQILGQKVEFLVSFYNNEISEKSEIFDDQFSVERPDGSNFTLKIRSTKLEDSAMYFCASEPGRAYNEQFFGPGTRLTVL.

This clone was found many times. The J gene is TRBJ2-5, the V gene TRBV28; 9 nucleotides match TRBD2. Germline loops: CDR1 MDHEN, CDR2 SYDVKM. This CDR3 region has 14 residues. Trimming removed 7 bases from V and 5 bases from J; junction bases left unmatched: 8. The CDR3 DNA reads as TGTGCCAGCATTCAGTTAGCGGGAGCGGAGACCCAGTACTTC. Encoded protein: CASIQLAGAETQYF.

Many counts were recorded for this clone. V usage is TRBV6-1 and J usage is TRBJ2-3; TRBD2 aligns across 11 bases. Per the germline V gene, CDR1 is MNHNS and CDR2 is SASEGT. The CDR3 is 15 residues long. J was trimmed by 4 bases and V by 7 bases; bases with no gene match: 7. The CDR3 bases are TGTGCCAGCACCCTACAACTAGCGGGAGCAGATACGCAGTATTTT. Amino acid sequence: CASTLQLAGADTQYF.

In its sample, this clone was seen many times. This chain uses TRBV27 with TRBJ2-4; 11 bases line up with TRBD2. This CDR3 region has 15 residues. After removal of 5 bases from V and 6 bases from J, the junction contained 6 bases not matched to a gene. Germline V gene lookup returns CDR1 MNHEY and CDR2 SMNVEV (reference sequence). CDR3 coding DNA: TGTGCCAGCAGTCCACGACTAGCGGGAAGAAACATTCAGTACTTC. It yields the protein CASSPRLAGRNIQYF.

This clone is medium-sized by share. V is TRBV27 and J is TRBJ1-6; D is undetermined. The germline gives CDR1 MNHEY, CDR2 SMNVEV (reference sequence). The CDR3 runs to 12 residues. V was cut by 4 bases and J by 6 bases, with 4 bases left in between. The CDR3 is CASSWVNSPLHF. CDR3 bases: TGTGCCAGCAGTTGGGTTAATTCACCCCTCCACTTT.

This clone was counted only a few times. The CDR3 end shows no conserved phenylalanine or tryptophan, and so a read error is likely. The V call is TRBV6-1, the J call TRBJ1-3; D is unresolved. The CDR3 sequence is 11 residues long. In germline, CDR1 is MNHNS, CDR2 SASEGT. V was clipped by 10 bases and J by 8 bases, with 12 bases between them. CDR3 residues: CAISPGDTIYL. Here the CDR3 DNA reads TGTGCCATCTCTCCAGGAGACACCATATATCTT.

V usage is TRBV5-1 and J usage is TRBJ1-1, with a tentative D call TRBD1 (6 bases). The CDR3 covers 13 residues. V dropped 4 bases and J dropped 4 bases, with 11 bases sitting between them. From germline, CDR1 is SGHRS and CDR2 YFSETQ. The DNA for the CDR3 is TGCGCCAGCAGCAGCGGACAGTTCACTGAAGCTTTCTTT. As protein: CASSSGQFTEAFF. Variable domain in full (rest from reference TRBV5-1 and TRBJ1-1): KAGVTQTPRYLIKTRGQQVTLSCSPISGHRSVSWYQQTPGQGLQFLFEYFSETQRNKGNFPGRFSGRQFSNSRSEMNVSTLELGDSALYLCASSSGQFTEAFFGQGTRLTVV.

This clone has just a few counts. Just one base apart from a much larger clone, this may be a read error. This same CDR3 is encoded by further DNA sequences in the sample. The V gene is TRBV20-1, the J gene TRBJ2-4, with a possible D match to TRBD1 (6 bases). Looked up from germline, CDR1 is DFQATT and CDR2 is SNEGSKA (reference sequence). The CDR3 spans 13 residues. In nucleotides, the CDR3 is TGCAGCCTGCTTGGGGGCGCAGGGAGCATTCAGTATTTC. Translating it yields CSLLGGAGSIQYF.

This clone was seen a handful of times. A much larger clone differs by one base, so this may be a read error. This chain uses TRBV7-9 with TRBJ2-1; tentatively, D is TRBD1 (6 bases). Trimming shortened V by 3 bases and J by 12 bases, and 12 bases separated the two germline ends. Germline V CDR1 and CDR2: SEHNR, FQNEAQ (reference sequence). This CDR3 spans 12 amino acids. The CDR3 loop is CASSLVDRRQFF. In nucleotides, the CDR3 is TGTGCCAGCAGCTTGGTCGACAGGCGGCAGTTCTTC.

In its sample, this clone is medium-sized. The J gene is TRBJ2-7, the V gene TRBV6-5; TRBD2 might be the D (6 bases). The CDR3 extends over 14 amino acids. Trimming took off 3 bases at V and 3 bases at J, with 12 bases between the two ends. Germline V gene data show CDR1 as MNHEY and CDR2 as SVGAGI. CDR3 amino acids: CASSYSSGGYEQYF. The CDR3 bases are TGTGCCAGCAGTTATAGTAGCGGAGGCTACGAGCAGTACTTC.

This rearrangement joins TRBV20-1 to TRBJ1-1; a weak D match, TRBD1 (5 bases). The germline gives CDR1 DFQATT, CDR2 SNEGSKA (reference sequence). V was clipped by 5 bases and J by 3 bases, with 10 bases between them. The CDR3 has 12 residues. The DNA of the CDR3 is TGCAGTGCTGGTCGGGACCACACTGAAGCTTTCTTT. The encoded protein is CSAGRDHTEAFF.